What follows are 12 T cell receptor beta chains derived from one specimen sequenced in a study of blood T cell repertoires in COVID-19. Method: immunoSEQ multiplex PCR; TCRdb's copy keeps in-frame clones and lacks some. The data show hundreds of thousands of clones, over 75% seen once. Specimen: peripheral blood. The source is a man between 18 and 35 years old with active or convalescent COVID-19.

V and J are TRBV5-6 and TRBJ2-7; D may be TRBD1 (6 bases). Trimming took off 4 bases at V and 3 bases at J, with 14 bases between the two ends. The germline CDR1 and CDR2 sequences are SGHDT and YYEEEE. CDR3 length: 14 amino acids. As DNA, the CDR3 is TGTGCCAGCAGCATCGACAGGCTGTACTACGAGCAGTACTTC. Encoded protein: CASSIDRLYYEQYF.

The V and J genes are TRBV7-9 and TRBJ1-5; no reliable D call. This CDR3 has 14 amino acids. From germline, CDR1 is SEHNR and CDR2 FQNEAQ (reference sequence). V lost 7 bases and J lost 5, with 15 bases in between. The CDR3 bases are TGTGCCAGCACCTATGGTTCGGGAGATCAGCCCCAGCATTTT. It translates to CASTYGSGDQPQHF.

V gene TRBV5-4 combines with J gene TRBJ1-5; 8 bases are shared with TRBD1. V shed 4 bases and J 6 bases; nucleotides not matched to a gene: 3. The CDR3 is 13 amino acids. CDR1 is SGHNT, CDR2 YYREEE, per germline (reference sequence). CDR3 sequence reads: CASSPDRGQPQHF. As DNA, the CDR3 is TGTGCCAGCAGCCCAGACAGGGGTCAGCCCCAGCATTTT. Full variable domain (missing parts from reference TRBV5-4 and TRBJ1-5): ETGVTQSPTHLIKTRGQQVTLRCSSQSGHNTVSWYQQALGQGPQFIFQYYREEENGRGNFPPRFSGLQFPNYSSELNVNALELDDSALYLCASSPDRGQPQHFGDGTRLSIL.

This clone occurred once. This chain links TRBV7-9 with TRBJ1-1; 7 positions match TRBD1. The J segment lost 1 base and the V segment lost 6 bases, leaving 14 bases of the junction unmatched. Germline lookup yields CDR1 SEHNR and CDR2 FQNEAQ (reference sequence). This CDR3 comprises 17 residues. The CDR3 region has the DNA TGTGCCAGCAGTCCCTGGGTAGGACAGGCCGCGAACACTGAAGCTTTCTTT. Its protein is CASSPWVGQAANTEAFF. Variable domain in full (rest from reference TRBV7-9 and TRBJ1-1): DTGVSQNPRHKITKRGQNVTFRCDPISEHNRLYWYRQTLGQGPEFLTYFQNEAQLEKSRLLSDRFSAERPKGSFSTLEIQRTEQGDSAMYLCASSPWVGQAANTEAFFGQGTRLTVV.

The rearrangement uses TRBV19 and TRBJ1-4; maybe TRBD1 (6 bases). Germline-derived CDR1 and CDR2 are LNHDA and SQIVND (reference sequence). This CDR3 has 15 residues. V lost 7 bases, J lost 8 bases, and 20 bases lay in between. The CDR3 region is CASTSLDSGREKLFF. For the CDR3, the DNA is TGTGCCAGTACGAGCTTGGACAGCGGACGCGAAAAACTGTTTTTT. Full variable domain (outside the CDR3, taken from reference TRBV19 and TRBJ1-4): DGGITQSPKYLFRKEGQNVTLSCEQNLNHDAMYWYRQDPGQGLRLIYYSQIVNDFQKGDIAEGYSVSREKKESFPLTVTSAQKNPTAFYLCASTSLDSGREKLFFGSGTQLSVL.

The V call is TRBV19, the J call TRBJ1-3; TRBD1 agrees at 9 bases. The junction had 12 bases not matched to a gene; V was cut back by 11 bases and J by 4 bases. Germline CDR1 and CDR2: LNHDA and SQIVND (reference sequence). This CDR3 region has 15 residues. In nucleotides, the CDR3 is TGTGCCGGTCCGGGACAGGGACAGGTAGGAAACACCATATATTTT. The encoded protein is CAGPGQGQVGNTIYF.

This CDR3 reads CASSWGGNQPQHF. In DNA, the CDR3 is TGTGCCAGCAGTTGGGGGGGGAACCAGCCCCAGCATTTT. The V and J genes are TRBV12-3 or TRBV12-4 and TRBJ1-5; TRBD1 might be the D (5 bases). The V end was cut by 4 bases, the J end by 7 bases, with 11 bases between. The CDR3 has 13 residues.

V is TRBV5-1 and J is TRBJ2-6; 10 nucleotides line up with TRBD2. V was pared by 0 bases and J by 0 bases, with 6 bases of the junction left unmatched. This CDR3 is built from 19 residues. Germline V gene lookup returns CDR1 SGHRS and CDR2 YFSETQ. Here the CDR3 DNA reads TGCGCCAGCAGCTTGGCGCTCCGACTAGCGGGCTCTGGGGCCAACGTCCTGACTTTC. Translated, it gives CASSLALRLAGSGANVLTF.

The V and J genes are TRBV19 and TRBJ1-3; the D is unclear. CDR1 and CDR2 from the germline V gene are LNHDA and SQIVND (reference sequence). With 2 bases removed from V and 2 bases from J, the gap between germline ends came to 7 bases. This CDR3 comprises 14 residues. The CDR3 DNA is TGTGCCAGTAGTATAAGAACAGCTGGAAACACCATATATTTT. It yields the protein CASSIRTAGNTIYF.

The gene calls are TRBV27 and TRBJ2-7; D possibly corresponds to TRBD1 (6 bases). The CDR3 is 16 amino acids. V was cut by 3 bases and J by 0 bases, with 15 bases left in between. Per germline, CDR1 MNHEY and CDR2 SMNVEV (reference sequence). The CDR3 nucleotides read TGTGCCAGCAGTTTCCTCTTGGGGGCCAGCTCCTACGAGCAGTACTTC. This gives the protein CASSFLLGASSYEQYF.

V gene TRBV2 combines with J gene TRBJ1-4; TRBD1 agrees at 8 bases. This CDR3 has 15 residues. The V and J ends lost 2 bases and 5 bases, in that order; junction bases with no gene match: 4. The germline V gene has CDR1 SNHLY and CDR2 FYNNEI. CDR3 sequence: CASSELGQVNEKLFF. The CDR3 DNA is TGTGCCAGCAGTGAACTGGGACAGGTGAATGAAAAACTGTTTTTT.

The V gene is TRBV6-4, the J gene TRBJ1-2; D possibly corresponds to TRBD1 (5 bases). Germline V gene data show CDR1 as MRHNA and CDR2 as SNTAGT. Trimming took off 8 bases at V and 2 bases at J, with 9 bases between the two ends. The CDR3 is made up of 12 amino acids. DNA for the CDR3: TGTGCCAGCCCCGACAGAAACTATGGCTACACCTTC. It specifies CASPDRNYGYTF.